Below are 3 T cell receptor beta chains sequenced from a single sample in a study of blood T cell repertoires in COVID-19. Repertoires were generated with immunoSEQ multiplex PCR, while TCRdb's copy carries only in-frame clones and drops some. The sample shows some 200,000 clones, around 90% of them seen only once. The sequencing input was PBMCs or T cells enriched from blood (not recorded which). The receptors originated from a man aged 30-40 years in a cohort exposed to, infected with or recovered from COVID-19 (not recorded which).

The CDR3 loop is CASSQIDRSSNQPQHF. Written as DNA, the CDR3 is TGTGCCAGTAGTCAAATCGATCGGAGTAGCAATCAGCCCCAGCATTTT. The V and J genes are TRBV19 and TRBJ1-5; no clear D. The CDR3 has 16 residues. Trimming cost V 5 bases and J 0 bases, with 14 bases left between them. CDR1 is LNHDA, CDR2 SQIVND, per germline (reference sequence).

The CDR3: CASSIDYGDSPLHF. The CDR3 DNA follows: TGTGCCAGTAGTATAGATTACGGAGATTCACCCCTCCACTTT. The rearrangement links TRBV19 to TRBJ1-6; D is unresolved. Germline V gives CDR1 LNHDA, CDR2 SQIVND (reference sequence). CDR3 length: 14 residues. V gave up 0 bases and J gave up 8 bases, with 8 bases separating them.

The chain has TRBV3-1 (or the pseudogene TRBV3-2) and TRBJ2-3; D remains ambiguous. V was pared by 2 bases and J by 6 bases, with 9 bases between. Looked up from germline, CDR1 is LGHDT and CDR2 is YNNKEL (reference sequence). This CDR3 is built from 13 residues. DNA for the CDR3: TGTGCCAGCAGCCAACCCCCTAGGGATACGCAGTATTTT. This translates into CASSQPPRDTQYF.